This T cell receptor beta chain came from a study of T cell repertoires in cytomegalovirus infection. Study at large: Public TCR beta signature analysis indicated the presence of both CMV infection and matching HLA type. Whole-study findings and limits: CMV-specific TCR beta clonotypes restricted by HLA-C dominated the ex vivo response. Summed frequency of public TCR beta families distinguished CMV carriers with the relevant HLA.

A note on this clonotype: The antigen remains unidentified.

TCRdb reanalysed the reads using MiXCR and keeps one entry per CDR3 protein. Of approximately 630,000 distinct CDR3 sequences in the sample, roughly 24% are singletons; the top ten hold 7.5% to 9%. The CDR3 consists of 16 residues. Germline assignment: CDR1 SGHVS and CDR2 FQNEAQ. The trim removed 0 bases at V and 4 bases at J, leaving 7 bases unmatched. The clonotype comes from a human donor in good health (CMV status not recorded). Some clones in this sample may be carry-over from other donors' samples. The specimen was CD8+ T cells from PBMCs. The rearrangement uses TRBV7-8 and TRBJ2-5; 8 nucleotides line up with TRBD2. The CDR3 bases are TGTGCCAGCAGCTTAGCGCGGGGACTAGAAGGAGAGACCCAGTACTTC. It is translated as CASSLARGLEGETQYF.